A single TCR beta chain is shown here with its context. This sample was taken from a study of blood T cell repertoires in COVID-19. Overall study: Acute-phase and convalescent COVID-19 samples originated in the United States, Italy and Spain. Sources were T cells, B-cell-depleted T cells, or PBMCs; the material itself was cDNA or gDNA.

Seattle researchers signed up patients amid active infection and tracked them longitudinally. Per the authors' pipeline: Scientists estimated how many nucleated cells there were by amplifying reference gene primers. Assay used: immunoSEQ multiplex PCR; TCRdb lists only in-frame clones, some missing. The V and J calls and clone size were taken over from that table, and D and trimming were inferred from the DNA. The sample lists about 160,000 clones; just under 90% were seen once. This TCR was recovered from a woman between 65 and 79 years old with COVID-19, enrolled during active disease. The sample consisted of peripheral blood.

The CDR3 coding sequence is TGTGCCAGCAGCGTAGGGCAGGGTCCGGGTGAAAAACTGTTTTTT. Translation gives CASSVGQGPGEKLFF. J is TRBJ1-4 and V is TRBV9, with a weak D call TRBD1 (5 bases). There are 15 residues in the CDR3. V was pared by 0 bases and J by 7 bases, with 13 bases between. The germline V gene has CDR1 SGDLS and CDR2 YYNGEE.